Each of the 30 T cell receptor beta chains below was sequenced from the same sample in a study of spatial heterogeneity in lung cancer (dated by TCRdb to between 2019 and 2020). Libraries were built with 5' RACE. Sequenced using a NextSeq 500. The public reads were reprocessed in TCRdb via fastp at Q25 and MiXCR, keeping in-frame beta chains. Entries that share a CDR3 protein sequence are merged under the most common genes and DNA. The sample records about 6,100 distinct CDR3 sequences, roughly an eighth of which are singletons. The ten largest clones represent about 17% of the sample. The time point label, read with the paper, signifies: sample taken at primary tumor resection. Source: lung tissue, taken at surgery. These receptors were collected from a human donor with early-stage non-small cell lung cancer.

This clonotype is labeled as medium-sized. This beta chain lies outside the target of a library built for alpha chains; its clone size means little. V usage is TRBV7-9 and J usage is TRBJ2-1, with D possibly matching TRBD2 (6 bases). The CDR3 totals 15 residues. From germline, CDR1 is SEHNR and CDR2 FQNEAQ (reference sequence). V was clipped by 5 bases and J by 3 bases, with 14 bases between them. The CDR3 spells CASSHGSDSYNEQFF. CDR3 DNA: TGTGCCAGCAGCCACGGGAGCGACAGCTACAATGAGCAGTTCTTC.

The table lists this clonotype with many counts. A library made for alpha chains picked up this beta chain off target, so its size means little. In DNA form, the CDR3 reads TGTGCCAGTTCCCTGGGTACAGCGGGCAATCAGCCCCAGCATTTT. Encoded protein: CASSLGTAGNQPQHF. The rearrangement uses TRBV19 and TRBJ1-5; D remains ambiguous. CDR1 and CDR2 (germline): LNHDA, SQIVND (reference sequence). Trimming removed 8 bases from V and 2 bases from J, with 16 bases in between. There are 15 residues in the CDR3.

This clonotype was seen at least ten times. With the library built for alpha chains, this beta chain is off target and its frequency is not meaningful. V is TRBV6-2 or TRBV6-3 and J is TRBJ2-1; D is possibly TRBD1 (5 bases). Looked up from germline, CDR1 is MNHEY and CDR2 is SVGEGT. This CDR3 comprises 16 residues. V dropped 5 bases and J dropped 7 bases, with 21 bases sitting between them. The CDR3 DNA reads as TGTGCCAGCAGTCGCCTTCCCATGGCAGGGTGGAATGAGCAGTTCTTC. It translates to CASSRLPMAGWNEQFF.

This clonotype is medium-sized. Little can be read into the size of this beta chain, an off-target read in a library designed for alpha chains. The chain links TRBV20-1 to TRBJ1-1, with unresolved D. The ends were cut back, 6 bases at V and 5 bases at J, with 13 bases in the middle. CDR3 size: 12 residues. Germline CDR1 and CDR2: DFQATT and SNEGSKA (reference sequence). Here the CDR3 DNA reads TGCAGTGCGCTCGGACTGACAACTGAAGCTTTCTTT. Amino acid sequence: CSALGLTTEAFF.

The count of this clonotype is one. A library made for alpha chains picked up this beta chain off target, so its size means little. This chain connects TRBV7-9 to TRBJ1-1, with D perhaps matching TRBD1 (6 bases). This CDR3 spans 15 amino acids. The V end was cut by 0 bases, the J end by 5 bases, with 13 bases between. Looked up from germline, CDR1 is SEHNR and CDR2 is FQNEAQ (reference sequence). DNA of the CDR3: TGTGCCAGCAGCTTAGCAAGTGGGGGCGAGACTGAAGCTTTCTTT. Translating gives CASSLASGGETEAFF.

In its sample, this clonotype was seen many times. Little can be read into the size of this beta chain, an off-target read in a library designed for alpha chains. This chain uses TRBV5-1 with TRBJ1-6; D is unresolved. There are 14 residues in the CDR3. Trimming cost V 1 base and J 7 bases, with 9 bases left between them. CDR1 SGHRS and CDR2 YFSETQ come from the germline V gene. CDR3 bases: TGCGCCAGCAGCTTGTGGACCGAGAATTCACCCCTCCACTTT. Its protein product is CASSLWTENSPLHF.

Many counts were recorded for this clonotype. As an off-target read in a library built for alpha chains, this beta chain has a frequency of little significance. CDR3 region: CSARARDRYYEQYF. Written as DNA, the CDR3 is TGCAGTGCTAGAGCCAGGGACAGATACTACGAGCAGTACTTC. The chain employs TRBV20-1 and TRBJ2-7; 7 bases fit TRBD1. CDR3 size: 14 residues. Germline values: CDR1 DFQATT, CDR2 SNEGSKA (reference sequence). J was trimmed by 3 bases and V by 1 base; bases with no gene match: 6.

This clonotype occurred many times. This beta chain is a stray sequence in a library constructed for alpha chains; its clone size is not meaningful. The genes are TRBV20-1 and TRBJ2-1; 8 positions match TRBD2. The CDR3 spans 14 residues. Germline trimming cut 1 base from V and 7 bases from J; bases unmatched to any gene: 6. CDR1 DFQATT and CDR2 SNEGSKA come from the germline V gene (reference sequence). CDR3 in DNA: TGCAGTGCTAGAGGGGGACTAGTGGGAAATGAGCAGTTCTTC. Protein product: CSARGGLVGNEQFF.

This clonotype was recorded many times. This beta chain is an unintended read in a library built for alpha chains; its size means little. V usage is TRBV21-1 and J usage is TRBJ1-1; the table's D call of TRBD1 was not tested on the DNA. TRBV21-1 is flagged as a pseudogene. This CDR3 is 16 amino acids long. The CDR3 sequence is CASSKGTGWENTEAFF. In DNA, the CDR3 is TGTGCCAGCAGCAAAGGAACAGGGTGGGAGAACACTGAAGCTTTCTTT.

By share, this clonotype counts as medium-sized (0.01 to 0.1%). The library was built for alpha chains, so this beta chain is an off-target read and its size means little. V usage is TRBV5-5 and J usage is TRBJ1-1; perhaps TRBD1 as D (5 bases). Per the germline V gene, CDR1 is SGHKS and CDR2 is YYEKEE (reference sequence). The CDR3 sequence is 14 residues long. The V and J ends lost 5 bases and 7 bases respectively, with 18 bases between them. CDR3: CASSTPTGVFEAFF. The CDR3 region has the DNA TGTGCCAGCAGTACTCCGACGGGGGTCTTTGAAGCTTTCTTT. The variable domain in full, with the rest retrieved from reference TRBV5-5 and TRBJ1-1, is DAGVTQSPTHLIKTRGQQVTLRCSPISGHKSVSWYQQVLGQGPQFIFQYYEKEERGRGNFPDRFSARQFPNYSSELNVNALLLGDSALYLCASSTPTGVFEAFFGQGTRLTVV.

This clonotype is medium-sized (0.01 to 0.1%) in the sample. Being off target in a library aimed at alpha chains, this beta chain has a size of little meaning. The chain recombines TRBV7-8 with TRBJ1-2; 9 positions agree with TRBD1. With 1 base clipped from V and 4 bases from J, the junction kept 10 bases outside the gene matches. Looked up from germline, CDR1 is SGHVS and CDR2 is FQNEAQ. The CDR3 is 17 residues long. The CDR3, as DNA: TGTGCCAGCAGCTTAGTCGGGACAGGGCTCCTCATCTATGGCTACACCTTC. Translated, it gives CASSLVGTGLLIYGYTF.

By sample share, this clonotype is medium-sized. Being off target in a library aimed at alpha chains, this beta chain has a size of little meaning. The rearrangement links TRBV7-2 to TRBJ1-2, with 7 bases fitting TRBD1. The CDR3 runs 14 residues. With 4 bases clipped from V and 5 bases from J, the junction kept 7 bases outside the gene matches. Germline lookup yields CDR1 SGHTA and CDR2 FQGNSA. The CDR3 here is CASSSSGGMYGYTF. The CDR3 DNA sequence: TGTGCCAGCAGCTCATCAGGGGGAATGTATGGCTACACCTTC.

In its sample, this clonotype was seen many times. Little can be read into the size of this beta chain, an off-target read in a library designed for alpha chains. The rearrangement links TRBV10-3 to TRBJ1-3; D gene unclear. Germline values: CDR1 ENHRY, CDR2 SYGVKD. The CDR3 sequence is 12 residues long. The V end was cut by 4 bases, the J end by 4 bases, with 5 bases between. This CDR3 reads CAISATGNTIYF. CDR3 DNA sequence: TGTGCCATCAGTGCCACCGGAAACACCATATATTTT.

Many counts were recorded for this clonotype. This beta chain lies outside the target of a library built for alpha chains; its clone size means little. The J gene is TRBJ2-1, the V gene TRBV10-3; D is ambiguous. The ends were cut back, 8 bases at V and 0 bases at J, with 14 bases in the middle. The CDR3 sequence is 15 residues long. CDR1 is ENHRY and CDR2 is SYGVKD in the germline V gene. DNA for the CDR3: TGTGCCATCTCCACAGCTGGGAACTCCTACAATGAGCAGTTCTTC. This encodes CAISTAGNSYNEQFF.

This clonotype was seen at least ten times. For a library built for alpha chains, this beta chain is a stray read; little rests on its size. The J gene is TRBJ1-4, the V gene TRBV4-2; unclear D gene. In germline, CDR1 is LGHNA, CDR2 YNFKEQ. This CDR3 spans 17 amino acids. V lost 0 bases, J lost 0 bases, and 11 bases lay in between. For the CDR3, the DNA is TGTGCCAGCAGCCAAGATCTCGCACTCGCAACTAATGAAAAACTGTTTTTT. It translates to CASSQDLALATNEKLFF.

A remark on this clonotype: This beta chain lies outside the target of a library built for alpha chains; its clone size means little. This chain links TRBV27 with TRBJ2-3; possibly TRBD1 for D (5 bases). Per the germline V gene, CDR1 is MNHEY and CDR2 is SMNVEV (reference sequence). The CDR3 is 13 residues long. V lost 7 bases and J 2 bases, leaving 10 bases between the germline ends. In DNA form, the CDR3 reads TGTGCCAGCAAGAGACAGAACACAGATACGCAGTATTTT. As protein: CASKRQNTDTQYF.

Points on this clonotype: A library prepared for alpha chains yielded this beta chain as an off-target read; its size is of little meaning. The chain recombines TRBV28 with TRBJ2-3; D remains unclear. CDR1 is MDHEN and CDR2 is SYDVKM in the germline V gene. This CDR3 has 14 amino acids. The V end was cut by 3 bases, the J end by 1 base, with 8 bases between. The CDR3: CASSFLSGTDTQYF. DNA of the CDR3: TGTGCCAGCAGTTTCCTTTCCGGCACAGATACGCAGTATTTT.

This clonotype was found many times. At one of its ends the junction is not consistent with the germline gene, which may arise from a read error. This beta chain came through as a stray read in a library set up for alpha chains, and its size says little. The chain joins TRBV6-5 to TRBJ2-1; TRBD1 agrees at 8 bases. The germline CDR1 and CDR2 sequences are MNHEY and SVGAGI. The CDR3 is made up of 18 amino acids. The CDR3 protein is CASRGTKDRGSPYDEQFF. CDR3 coding DNA: TGTGCCAGCAGAGGAACCAAAGACAGGGGATCCCCCTACGATGAGCAGTTCTTC.

This clonotype was detected many times. The library was prepared for alpha chains; this beta chain is a stray read, so its frequency means little. The rearrangement uses TRBV6-1 and TRBJ1-1; D unresolved. V lost 7 bases to trimming and J lost 5 bases, with 20 bases between them. Germline CDR1 is MNHNS and CDR2 is SASEGT. The length of the CDR3 is 15 residues. The CDR3 loop reads CASTQGRYWGTEAFF. CDR3 DNA sequence: TGTGCCAGCACCCAAGGTAGATACTGGGGTACTGAAGCTTTCTTT.

In this sample, this clonotype turned up a few times. This beta chain is off target for a library built for alpha chains, so its abundance means little. The chain uses TRBV15 and TRBJ2-5; TRBD2 matches 8 bases. Germline values: CDR1 LNHNV, CDR2 YYDKDF (reference sequence). V lost 0 bases and J lost 4; bases outside the gene matches: 7. This CDR3 is 16 amino acids long. DNA of the CDR3: TGTGCCACCAGCAGAGATGCTACTAGCGGCGGAGAGACCCAGTACTTC. Encoded protein: CATSRDATSGGETQYF.

This clonotype was seen repeatedly, ten times or more. The library was prepared for alpha chains; this beta chain is a stray read, so its frequency means little. The J gene is TRBJ1-5, the V gene TRBV7-2, with 7 bases that match TRBD1. From germline, CDR1 is SGHTA and CDR2 FQGNSA. The CDR3 contains 15 residues. J gave up 3 bases and V 5 bases, and 7 bases lay outside the gene matches. CDR3 bases: TGTGCCAGCAGCCCTCAGGGGGGGGTCAATCAGCCCCAGCATTTT. Residues: CASSPQGGVNQPQHF.

This clonotype has more than one count but fewer than ten. Because this beta chain is a stray read in a library intended to capture alpha chains, its abundance should not be given much weight. The chain combines TRBV20-1 with TRBJ1-5, with D unclear. CDR1 is DFQATT, CDR2 SNEGSKA, per germline (reference sequence). Between the trimmed V and J ends, which lost 0 bases and 11 bases, there was a span of 5 bases. This CDR3 region has 10 residues. Here the CDR3 DNA reads TGCAGTGCTAGAGATGTGACCCAGCATTTT. As protein: CSARDVTQHF.

Points on this clonotype: As an off-target read in a library built for alpha chains, this beta chain has a frequency of little significance. This chain joins TRBV12-3 or TRBV12-4 and TRBJ1-1; D is uncertain. This CDR3 is built from 13 residues. V lost 4 bases and J 6 bases, leaving 12 bases between the germline ends. The CDR3 region is CASSSREDPEAFF. In DNA, the CDR3 is TGTGCCAGCAGTTCTCGCGAGGACCCTGAAGCTTTCTTT.

Concerning this clonotype: This beta chain slipped into a library made for alpha chains as a stray read, so its size is not meaningful. The chain joins TRBV5-1 to TRBJ2-4, with D hard to call. The germline V and J ends were trimmed by 3 bases and 3 bases, with 10 bases remaining between them. The CDR3 sequence is 14 residues long. CDR1 and CDR2 (germline): SGHRS, YFSETQ. The CDR3 DNA is TGCGCCAGCAGCTCCGATACTAACAAAAACATTCAGTACTTC. Its translation: CASSSDTNKNIQYF.

The table lists this clonotype with many counts. This beta chain was picked up by a library intended for alpha chains and is off target, so its count carries little meaning. The chain carries TRBV7-9 and TRBJ2-2; D uncertain. The length of the CDR3 is 14 residues. The germline V gene has CDR1 SEHNR and CDR2 FQNEAQ (reference sequence). The V and J ends lost 4 bases and 2 bases respectively, with 8 bases between them. For the CDR3, the DNA is TGTGCCAGCAGCTCCCTGTATAACACCGGGGAGCTGTTTTTT. Its protein product is CASSSLYNTGELFF.

This clonotype was counted many times. A library prepared for alpha chains yielded this beta chain as an off-target read; its size is of little meaning. The chain joins TRBV6-1 to TRBJ2-2; 8 positions agree with TRBD2. This CDR3 has 16 amino acids. The germline gives CDR1 MNHNS, CDR2 SASEGT. V gave up 5 bases and J gave up 4 bases; unmatched junction bases: 9. The DNA of the CDR3 is TGTGCCAGCAGTATCATGAGCGGGAGTGGCACCGGGGAGCTGTTTTTT. This codes for CASSIMSGSGTGELFF.

This clonotype is deemed medium-sized (0.01 to 0.1%). Because this beta chain is a stray read in a library intended to capture alpha chains, its abundance should not be given much weight. The chain combines TRBV30 with TRBJ2-2, with a possible D match to TRBD2 (5 bases). Germline assignment: CDR1 GTSNPN and CDR2 SVGIG (reference sequence). CDR3 length equals 13 residues. Between the trimmed V and J ends, which lost 5 bases and 4 bases, there was a span of 11 bases. This CDR3 reads CAWVKGGTGELFF. The CDR3, as DNA: TGTGCCTGGGTAAAAGGAGGCACCGGGGAGCTGTTTTTT.

This clonotype was picked up many times. Because the library targeted alpha chains, this beta chain is an off-target read whose size means little. The chain uses TRBV5-4 and TRBJ2-5, with 7 bases lining up with TRBD1. CDR3 length: 14 residues. The V gene's germline CDR1 is SGHNT and CDR2 YYREEE (reference sequence). The V gene end was trimmed by 4 bases and the J gene end by 5 bases; junction bases not matched to a gene: 8. CDR3 sequence (DNA): TGTGCCAGCAGCCAAACAGGGGTCGAGGAGACCCAGTACTTC. Translating it yields CASSQTGVEETQYF.

In its sample, this clonotype ranks as medium-sized. This beta chain was picked up by a library intended for alpha chains and is off target, so its count carries little meaning. This CDR3 is CASRQREGRQETQYF. The CDR3 DNA is TGTGCCAGCAGGCAGCGGGAGGGCCGCCAAGAGACCCAGTACTTC. The chain joins TRBV5-5 to TRBJ2-5; 10 nucleotides agree with TRBD2. Trimming at V came to 5 bases and at J to 1 base, leaving 5 bases not matched to a gene. This CDR3 is built from 15 residues. Germline values: CDR1 SGHKS, CDR2 YYEKEE (reference sequence).

This clonotype was recorded at least ten times. This beta chain represents an off-target read in a library built for alpha chains; its size is of limited meaning. The chain joins TRBV30 to TRBJ1-1; D perhaps matches TRBD1 (5 bases). The CDR3 length is 13 residues. In germline, CDR1 is GTSNPN, CDR2 SVGIG (reference sequence). The CDR3 loop is CGLGGTMNTEAFF. The DNA for the CDR3 is TGTGGTTTGGGGGGGACTATGAACACTGAAGCTTTCTTT.